This entry lists 8 T cell receptor beta chains sequenced from one sample in a study of T cell responses to AZD1222 COVID-19 vaccine. The repertoire was sequenced with immunoSEQ multiplex PCR; TCRdb's copy has only in-frame clones and lacks some. The data contain around 130,000 clones, just over 85% of them seen just once; the ten biggest clones take up 12%. Material: peripheral blood, obtained on day 0 of AZD1222 vaccination. These receptors were obtained from an adult in good health.

The rearrangement joins TRBV20-1 to TRBJ1-1, with no clear D. The CDR3 contains 10 residues. Germline V gives CDR1 DFQATT, CDR2 SNEGSKA (reference sequence). Trimming shortened V by 3 bases and J by 6 bases, and 5 bases separated the two germline ends. The CDR3 DNA sequence: TGCAGTGCTAGTGACCCTGAAGCTTTCTTT. The encoded protein is CSASDPEAFF.

This chain links TRBV4-2 with TRBJ2-7; 11 bases are a match to TRBD2. This CDR3 region has 16 residues. Germline assignment: CDR1 LGHNA and CDR2 YNFKEQ. J was trimmed by 0 bases and V by 1 base; bases with no gene match: 2. The CDR3 DNA reads as TGTGCCAGCAGCCAAGCCGGGACTAGCGGCTCCTACGAGCAGTACTTC. It specifies CASSQAGTSGSYEQYF.

The V gene is TRBV7-3, the J gene TRBJ2-2; either TRBD1 or TRBD2 may fit D (5 bases each). The germline V and J ends were trimmed by 1 base and 6 bases, with 9 bases remaining between them. CDR3 length: 14 amino acids. Germline V CDR1 and CDR2: SGHTA, FQGTGA. CDR3 loop: CASSLIGTAGELFF. CDR3 coding DNA: TGTGCCAGCAGCTTAATAGGGACGGCCGGGGAGCTGTTTTTT.

The V and J genes are TRBV7-9 and TRBJ1-5; 9 bases fit TRBD1. The CDR3 consists of 13 residues. Trimming removed 5 bases from V and 11 bases from J; junction bases left unmatched: 7. CDR1 and CDR2 from the germline V gene are SEHNR and FQNEAQ (reference sequence). CDR3 region: CASSEDRGRAQHF. Written as DNA, the CDR3 is TGTGCCAGCAGCGAGGACAGGGGCCGGGCCCAGCATTTT.

V and J are TRBV9 and TRBJ2-1; 8 bases agree with TRBD2. This CDR3 has 15 residues. CDR1 and CDR2 (germline): SGDLS, YYNGEE. V trimming: 0 bases; J trimming: 4 bases; junction bases outside the gene matches: 3. CDR3 sequence reads: CASSVASGHYNEQFF. The CDR3 coding sequence is TGTGCCAGCAGCGTAGCTAGCGGGCATTACAATGAGCAGTTCTTC.

The rearrangement uses TRBV6-1 and TRBJ2-7; TRBD2 aligns across 9 bases. The CDR3 covers 18 residues. The germline V gene encodes CDR1 MNHNS and CDR2 SASEGT. V dropped 1 base and J dropped 6; count of bases not matched to a gene: 16. CDR3: CASSEEVAGASSFSEQYF. DNA of the CDR3: TGTGCCAGCAGTGAAGAGGTAGCGGGGGCCTCATCTTTCTCCGAGCAGTACTTC.

CDR3 coding DNA: TGTGCCTGGAGTTCAGGACAGGGGGCGACTGAAGCTTTCTTT. This encodes CAWSSGQGATEAFF. The chain employs TRBV30 and TRBJ1-1, with TRBD1 matching over 11 bases. The junction had 4 bases not matched to a gene; V was cut back by 2 bases and J by 5 bases. There are 14 residues in the CDR3. The germline V gene encodes CDR1 GTSNPN and CDR2 SVGIG (reference sequence).

This clone was detected only a few times. The CDR3 is CASSPEGEGPSGELFF. The CDR3 region has the DNA TGTGCCAGCAGTCCCGAGGGGGAGGGCCCTTCCGGGGAGCTGTTTTTT. The chain joins TRBV27 to TRBJ2-2, with D tentatively TRBD2 (7 bases). This CDR3 is built from 16 residues. Germline V lookup: CDR1 MNHEY, CDR2 SMNVEV (reference sequence). Trimming took 5 bases from V and 6 from J, leaving 19 bases between them.